Each of the 7 T cell receptor beta chains below was sequenced from the same sample in a study of blood T cell repertoires in COVID-19. Measured with immunoSEQ multiplex PCR; TCRdb has only the in-frame clones, and not every one. The sample holds roughly 100,000 clones, 84% seen once. Sequencing was performed on peripheral blood. The receptors stem from a human donor in a cohort sampled during active COVID-19.

The rearrangement uses TRBV18 and TRBJ2-7; the match to TRBD1 covers 7 bases. This CDR3 region has 12 residues. The V gene end was trimmed by 4 bases and the J gene end by 7 bases; junction bases not matched to a gene: 4. Germline loops: CDR1 KGHSH, CDR2 LQKENI. The CDR3 reads CASSQGAGEQYF. CDR3 coding DNA: TGTGCCAGCTCACAGGGGGCTGGGGAGCAGTACTTC.

The chain links TRBV7-8 to TRBJ1-4; 11 positions match TRBD1. This CDR3 is built from 16 residues. The germline CDR1 and CDR2 sequences are SGHVS and FQNEAQ. V was pared by 5 bases and J by 7 bases, with 9 bases of the junction left unmatched. The CDR3 nucleotides are TGTGCCAGCAGCCTAAGCCCCGGGACAGGGGGTGAAAAACTGTTTTTT. Its protein product is CASSLSPGTGGEKLFF. The full variable domain, completed using reference TRBV7-8 and TRBJ1-4, is GAGVSQSPRYKVAKRGQDVALRCDPISGHVSLFWYQQALGQGPEFLTYFQNEAQLDKSGLPSDRFFAERPEGSVSTLKIQRTQQEDSAVYLCASSLSPGTGGEKLFFGSGTQLSVL.

This rearrangement joins TRBV7-7 to TRBJ2-3; 13 bases line up with TRBD2. The CDR3 loop spans 15 amino acids. Trimming took 1 base from V and 6 from J; bases not matched to a gene: 1. The germline CDR1 and CDR2 sequences are SSHAT and FNYEAQ (reference sequence). The CDR3 is CASSLGLAGGDTQYF. The DNA of the CDR3 is TGTGCCAGCAGCTTAGGACTAGCGGGGGGTGATACGCAGTATTTT.

The chain couples TRBV30 to TRBJ2-7, with D perhaps TRBD1 (6 bases). V was trimmed by 1 base and J by 0 bases, leaving 13 bases between them. Germline V gene lookup returns CDR1 GTSNPN and CDR2 SVGIG (reference sequence). The CDR3 totals 15 residues. DNA of the CDR3: TGTGCCTGGAGTGCTGGAACAGGGAGCTCCTACGAGCAGTACTTC. Protein: CAWSAGTGSSYEQYF.

J is TRBJ2-5 and V is TRBV9; D call uncertain. The germline CDR1 and CDR2 sequences are SGDLS and YYNGEE. The CDR3 consists of 13 residues. V was clipped by 0 bases and J by 0 bases, with 3 bases between them. This CDR3 is CASSVAYQETQYF. CDR3 DNA: TGTGCCAGCAGCGTAGCCTACCAAGAGACCCAGTACTTC.

Written as DNA, the CDR3 is TGTGCCAGCAGTTTATACTGGGGGCAGGCAGATACGCAGTATTTT. Translation: CASSLYWGQADTQYF. This rearrangement joins TRBV28 to TRBJ2-3; the D gene is possibly TRBD1 (6 bases). V was trimmed by 1 base and J by 4 bases, leaving 12 bases between them. This CDR3 has 15 residues. Germline lookup yields CDR1 MDHEN and CDR2 SYDVKM.

The chain links TRBV5-1 to TRBJ2-3; D not certain. CDR1 and CDR2 (germline): SGHRS, YFSETQ. The CDR3 sequence is 13 residues long. Between the trimmed V and J ends, which lost 5 bases and 6 bases, there was a span of 13 bases. In DNA form, the CDR3 reads TGCGCCAGCAGTAACCCGACCGGGGATACGCAGTATTTT. It encodes CASSNPTGDTQYF.